This T cell receptor (beta chain) was sequenced during a study of beta chain features in type 1 diabetes. Turning to the study itself: Across every sample, about 100 million sorted cells were examined in total.

Sorting that relied on CD45RO/CCR7/CD25/CD127/CD95/CD27 yielded CD4+ naive, central memory, regulatory and stem cell-like memory cells. Purity exceeding 95% was reached by all sorted populations. Trimming cost V 1 base and J 0 bases; bases outside gene matches: 4. The germline CDR1 and CDR2 sequences are SGHNT and YENEEA. This CDR3 has 17 amino acids. This clone was seen more than once but under ten times. The entirety of the isolated RNA underwent reverse transcription, so expressed TCRB transcripts were sequenced. An average near 3.57 million reads came from naive, central memory and regulatory T cell samples. The data were produced by immunoSEQ multiplex PCR, yet TCRdb's version contains in-frame clones alone and is incomplete. Of some 150,000 clones in the sample, about 9.7% were seen once.

The TCR sequence derives from a woman in her 40s in good health. This rearrangement joins TRBV11-3 to TRBJ2-1; TRBD2 agrees at 9 bases. The sample taken for sequencing was central memory CD4+ T cells from blood. This CDR3 is CASSLGAGGPSYNEQFF. CDR3 DNA sequence: TGTGCCAGCAGCTTAGGGGCGGGGGGGCCCTCCTACAATGAGCAGTTCTTC.